Following are 17 T cell receptor beta chains from one sample sequenced in a study of glioma-infiltrating T cells. Using RNA template, CDR3s of TCR alpha and beta were amplified with iRepertoire arm-PCR. TCRdb reprocessed the multiplex PCR reads via MiXCR and lists one record per CDR3 protein. The sample has fewer than 500,000 distinct CDR3 sequences, 41% seen once; the top ten hold about 12%. Input material: glioma tissue, nonneoplastic brain tissue, or PBMCs (not recorded which). The receptors come from a human donor with low-grade glioma or glioblastoma, undergoing nonglioma brain surgery, or in good health (not recorded which).

This chain links TRBV28 with TRBJ1-4; D is perhaps TRBD1 (5 bases). Germline V gives CDR1 MDHEN, CDR2 SYDVKM. The CDR3 length is 14 residues. V lost 1 base, J lost 8 bases, and 11 bases lay in between. In DNA, the CDR3 is TGTGCCAGCAGTTTATCAGGGAGTCGAGAAAAACTGTTTTTT. This encodes CASSLSGSREKLFF. Together with reference TRBV28 and TRBJ1-4, the CDR3 gives the full variable domain: DVKVTQSSRYLVKRTGEKVFLECVQDMDHENMFWYRQDPGLGLRLIYFSYDVKMKEKGDIPEGYSVSREKKERFSLILESASTNQTSMYLCASSLSGSREKLFFGSGTQLSVL.

Of note for this clonotype: This may arise from a read error, as a much more abundant clone is one base away. V gene TRBV6-8 combines with J gene TRBJ1-2; no reliable D call. This CDR3 is built from 14 residues. Germline CDR1 MNHGY, CDR2 SAAAGT. The CDR3 bases are TGTGCCAGCAGTTACTCGGGTCGACCCTATGGCCACACCTTC. Residues: CASSYSGRPYGHTF.

This clonotype was seen more than once but under ten times. The gene calls are TRBV7-2 and TRBJ2-1; 12 nucleotides match TRBD2. The germline gives CDR1 SGHTA, CDR2 FQGNSA. Germline trimming cut 5 bases from V and 4 bases from J; bases unmatched to any gene: 6. The CDR3 consists of 16 residues. CDR3 in DNA: TGTGCCAGCAGCCCCACAGGACTAGCGGGATACAATGAGCAGTTCTTC. The encoded protein is CASSPTGLAGYNEQFF.

The chain employs TRBV20-1 and TRBJ2-1, with 7 bases matching TRBD2. Germline V gene sequence: CDR1 DFQATT, CDR2 SNEGSKA (reference sequence). After removal of 2 bases from V and 13 bases from J, the junction contained 17 bases not matched to a gene. The CDR3 extends over 15 amino acids. CDR3 nucleotide sequence: TGCAGTGCTAGATCCTCCTGGCGGGAGACGGAGACCCAGTTCTTC. Translation gives CSARSSWRETETQFF.

Remarks on this clonotype: One end of the junction varies from germline; a read error may be responsible. The chain carries TRBV7-2 and TRBJ2-3; TRBD2 aligns across 7 bases. The V gene's germline CDR1 is SGHTA and CDR2 FQGNSA. This CDR3 contains 14 residues. CDR3 nucleotides: TGTGCCAGCATCCCTACGAGGGAGGGAGATACGCAGTGTTTT. This gives the protein CASIPTREGDTQCF.

This clonotype was counted between two and nine times. The chain recombines TRBV7-2 with TRBJ2-7; either TRBD1 or TRBD2 may fit D (5 bases each). The CDR3 runs to 15 residues. Germline V lookup: CDR1 SGHTA, CDR2 FQGNSA. With 1 base removed from V and 0 bases from J, the gap between germline ends came to 10 bases. CDR3 nucleotide sequence: TGTGCCAGCAGCTTAGGAGGGGTCGGCTCCTACGAGCAGTACTTC. As protein: CASSLGGVGSYEQYF.

V gene TRBV25-1 combines with J gene TRBJ2-7; D is perhaps TRBD1 (5 bases). CDR1 MGHDK and CDR2 SYGVNS come from the germline V gene. V was clipped by 6 bases and J by 3 bases, with 15 bases between them. This CDR3 is 14 amino acids long. The CDR3 nucleotides are TGTGCCAGCAGGCAACAGGCACTGAACTACGAGCAGTACTTC. Translated, it gives CASRQQALNYEQYF.

The V gene is TRBV10-3, the J gene TRBJ2-3; 10 nucleotides align to TRBD2. CDR3 length equals 16 residues. In germline, CDR1 is ENHRY, CDR2 SYGVKD. J lost 6 bases, V lost 4 bases, and 10 bases had no gene match. The CDR3 here is CAISAPSGSLADTQYF. In DNA form, the CDR3 reads TGTGCCATCAGTGCGCCTAGCGGGAGTCTTGCGGATACGCAGTATTTT.

This chain links TRBV4-1 with TRBJ1-1; D gene unclear. The CDR3 runs to 14 residues. Germline V gene data show CDR1 as MGHRA and CDR2 as YSYEKL. V lost 0 bases to trimming and J lost 1 base, with 6 bases between them. In DNA form, the CDR3 reads TGCGCCAGCAGCCAAGACAAGTGGAACACTGAAGCTTTCTTT. Translated, it gives CASSQDKWNTEAFF.

Note on this clonotype: A read error may explain this, as a much larger clone is one base away. This chain connects TRBV7-9 to TRBJ2-1, with D possibly called TRBD1 or TRBD2 (6 bases each). Germline CDR1 is SEHNR and CDR2 is FQNEAQ (reference sequence). The CDR3 contains 19 residues. Trimming removed 4 bases from V and 3 bases from J, with 25 bases in between. The CDR3 nucleotides read TGTGCCAGCAGCTATATGACCGGGGGCCGCCCGTGGATCTACAATGAGCAGTTCTTC. It codes for CASSYMTGGRPWIYNEQFF.

For this clonotype: A much larger clonotype is one base distant, so this may be a read error. This rearrangement joins TRBV4-2 to TRBJ1-1, with 7 bases fitting TRBD1. The germline CDR1 and CDR2 sequences are LGHNA and YNFKEQ. This CDR3 is 15 amino acids long. CDR3 loop: CASSQRQGLNTKAFF. CDR3 coding DNA: TGTGCCAGCAGCCAACGACAGGGATTAAACACTAAAGCTTTCTTT.

The J gene is TRBJ2-7, the V gene TRBV20-1, with D perhaps matching TRBD2 (6 bases). This CDR3 is built from 13 residues. The V gene's germline CDR1 is DFQATT and CDR2 SNEGSKA (reference sequence). The DNA for the CDR3 is TGCAGCCCCCTGGGTAGCGGTTCCTACGAGCAGTACTTC. Residues: CSPLGSGSYEQYF.

Regarding this clonotype: A clone one base away is much larger, so this may be a read error. V usage is TRBV4-1 and J usage is TRBJ2-3, with D possibly being TRBD1 or TRBD2 (6 bases each). This CDR3 has 15 residues. Germline V gives CDR1 MGHRA, CDR2 YSYEKL. CDR3 loop: CASIQGGSYTDTQYF. The CDR3 DNA reads TGCGCCAGCATCCAAGGGGGGAGTTATACAGATACGCAGTATTTT.

This clonotype was counted ten times or more. The rearrangement joins TRBV27 to TRBJ1-1; 12 nucleotides agree with TRBD1. Trimming at V came to 5 bases and at J to 4 bases, leaving 11 bases not matched to a gene. Germline V CDR1 and CDR2: MNHEY, SMNVEV (reference sequence). CDR3 length equals 17 residues. CDR3 coding DNA: TGTGCCAGCAGTACGTCCAACCGGGACAGGGGGCCCACTGAAGCTTTCTTT. Amino acid sequence: CASSTSNRDRGPTEAFF.

With respect to this clonotype: Being one base from a much bigger clone, this may be a read error. V and J are TRBV20-1 and TRBJ2-3, with TRBD2 as a possible D gene (6 bases). The CDR3 covers 12 residues. Deletions cut 7 bases from V and 5 bases from J, with 13 bases between. Germline V gene sequence: CDR1 DFQATT, CDR2 SNEGSKA (reference sequence). CDR3 in amino acids: CSVAEDGDTQYF. CDR3 coding DNA: TGCAGTGTAGCGGAAGATGGAGATACGCAGTATTTT.

The chain couples TRBV5-1 to TRBJ2-5, with TRBD2 matching 10 bases. Germline CDR1 SGHRS, CDR2 YFSETQ. Trimming cost V 4 bases and J 7 bases; bases outside gene matches: 10. There are 15 residues in the CDR3. CDR3 residues: CASSLRTSGGGTQYF. CDR3 nucleotide sequence: TGCGCCAGCAGCCTCCGGACTAGCGGAGGGGGGACCCAGTACTTC.

There are a few counts of this clonotype. The chain links TRBV20-1 to TRBJ1-5; D perhaps matches TRBD1 (6 bases). Looked up from germline, CDR1 is DFQATT and CDR2 is SNEGSKA (reference sequence). The CDR3 runs 14 residues. Trimming removed 8 bases from V and 2 bases from J, with 16 bases in between. DNA for the CDR3: TGCAGTTCGGGGAGGGGGTATGGCAATCAGCCCCAGCATTTT. Protein: CSSGRGYGNQPQHF.